What follows are 18 T cell receptor beta chains derived from one specimen sequenced in a study of cytomegalovirus exposure and HLA in healthy donors. Primers: 60 Vbeta forward and 13 Jbeta reverse. Here immunoSEQ multiplex PCR was the method, and the copy in TCRdb shows in-frame clones only, minus some. The table includes approximately 170,000 clones, roughly 79% detected once. Sequencing was carried out using PBMCs. The receptors shown here come from a man aged 35-49 years in good health and CMV-seronegative.

V is TRBV5-4 and J is TRBJ1-2; maybe TRBD1 (6 bases). V was trimmed by 0 bases and J by 4 bases, leaving 16 bases between them. Germline CDR1 and CDR2: SGHNT and YYREEE (reference sequence). The CDR3 sequence is 16 residues long. The DNA for the CDR3 is TGTGCCAGCAGCTTGGGAGGATTAACAGGGAGCTATGGCTACACCTTC. Its protein product is CASSLGGLTGSYGYTF.

This clone was counted a few times. The V call is TRBV11-2, the J call TRBJ2-7; D is uncertain. CDR3 length: 13 amino acids. V lost 5 bases and J 5 bases, leaving 13 bases between the germline ends. Germline CDR1 is SGHAT and CDR2 is FQNNGV. In DNA form, the CDR3 reads TGTGCCAGCAGCCCCCCGTGGCAGAACGAGCAGTACTTC. Protein product: CASSPPWQNEQYF.

This clone was counted a single time. The J gene is TRBJ1-1, the V gene TRBV5-1, with 7 bases aligning to TRBD1. The CDR3 contains 14 residues. Unmatched junction bases numbered 4, after V lost 4 bases and J lost 1 base. Germline V gives CDR1 SGHRS, CDR2 YFSETQ. CDR3 in DNA: TGCGCCAGCAGCCCAGGGGGGTCGAACACTGAAGCTTTCTTT. Translating gives CASSPGGSNTEAFF.

The chain joins TRBV18 to TRBJ2-7; 7 bases are a match to TRBD1. In germline, CDR1 is KGHSH, CDR2 LQKENI. The CDR3 is 15 residues long. With 6 bases clipped from V and 1 base from J, the junction kept 9 bases outside the gene matches. The chain's CDR3 is CASSRGQAISYEQYF. CDR3 in DNA: TGTGCCAGCTCCCGCGGACAGGCTATTTCCTACGAGCAGTACTTC.

In this sample, this clone turned up a few times. The gene calls are TRBV5-1 and TRBJ1-2, with 9 bases identical to TRBD1. The junction had 6 bases not matched to a gene; V was cut back by 1 base and J by 8 bases. CDR1 is SGHRS and CDR2 is YFSETQ in the germline V gene. This CDR3 has 14 amino acids. CDR3 loop: CASSLRQGENGYTF. CDR3 bases: TGCGCCAGCAGCTTGAGACAGGGGGAGAACGGCTACACCTTC.

A few counts support this clone. This sequence joins TRBV4-2 and TRBJ2-5; 10 bases agree with TRBD2. The CDR3 has 16 amino acids. CDR1 LGHNA and CDR2 YNFKEQ come from the germline V gene. J lost 3 bases, V lost 4 bases, and 8 bases had no gene match. CDR3 region: CASSLSQLAGEETQYF. The CDR3 DNA follows: TGTGCCAGCAGCCTTTCACAGCTAGCGGGGGAAGAGACCCAGTACTTC.

This rearrangement joins TRBV11-2 to TRBJ1-2; the D is unclear. The CDR3 is made up of 13 amino acids. The V and J ends lost 5 bases and 1 base respectively, with 8 bases between them. Germline CDR1 is SGHAT and CDR2 is FQNNGV. The CDR3 is CASSPDNNYGYTF. The DNA for the CDR3 is TGTGCCAGCAGCCCTGACAATAACTATGGCTACACCTTC.

The chain uses TRBV7-2 and TRBJ2-3; TRBD1 aligns across 7 bases. With V trimmed by 1 base and J by 1 base, 2 bases remained unmatched. The germline V gene encodes CDR1 SGHTA and CDR2 FQGNSA. This CDR3 has 15 amino acids. The CDR3 loop reads CASSLDRGGTDTQYF. The CDR3 region has the DNA TGTGCCAGCAGCTTAGACAGGGGCGGCACAGATACGCAGTATTTT.

The chain combines TRBV7-9 with TRBJ2-5, with D maybe TRBD2 (6 bases). Trimming removed 1 base from V and 2 bases from J, with 11 bases in between. The CDR3 consists of 15 residues. CDR1 is SEHNR and CDR2 is FQNEAQ in the germline V gene (reference sequence). CDR3 loop: CASSLGGEIQETQYF. For the CDR3, the DNA is TGTGCCAGCAGCTTAGGCGGGGAGATTCAAGAGACCCAGTACTTC.

The chain uses TRBV7-6 and TRBJ1-1; D unclear. The germline V gene encodes CDR1 SGHVS and CDR2 FNYEAQ. The CDR3 consists of 15 residues. Trimming cost V 5 bases and J 1 base, with 14 bases left between them. The CDR3 protein is CASSPGGGPNTEAFF. Written as DNA, the CDR3 is TGTGCCAGCAGCCCCGGTGGAGGGCCGAACACTGAAGCTTTCTTT.

The chain joins TRBV2 to TRBJ2-5; possible D gene TRBD2, 5 bases. V was pared by 9 bases and J by 1 base, with 18 bases between. Looked up from germline, CDR1 is SNHLY and CDR2 is FYNNEI. This CDR3 comprises 15 residues. This CDR3 reads CARASRGLLQETQYF. The CDR3 DNA follows: TGTGCCAGAGCTAGCCGAGGCCTCCTCCAAGAGACCCAGTACTTC.

This sequence joins TRBV9 and TRBJ2-3; TRBD1 matches 9 bases. The V gene end was trimmed by 4 bases and the J gene end by 8 bases; junction bases not matched to a gene: 8. This CDR3 spans 14 amino acids. Looked up from germline, CDR1 is SGDLS and CDR2 is YYNGEE. The CDR3 nucleotides are TGTGCCAGCAGCTCACGGGACAGGGAGACTACGCAGTATTTT. Protein sequence: CASSSRDRETTQYF.

The CDR3 is CASSSRGTGGRSNQPQHF. The DNA of the CDR3 is TGTGCCAGTAGTAGCCGAGGGACAGGGGGCAGGAGCAATCAGCCCCAGCATTTT. This rearrangement joins TRBV19 to TRBJ1-5; 12 bases line up with TRBD1. CDR3 size: 18 residues. With V trimmed by 4 bases and J by 1 base, 8 bases remained unmatched. Germline CDR1 is LNHDA and CDR2 is SQIVND (reference sequence).

This clone occurred a few times. This rearrangement joins TRBV9 to TRBJ2-7; 11 nucleotides align to TRBD2. The trim removed 4 bases at V and 9 bases at J, leaving 9 bases unmatched. CDR3 length equals 14 residues. Germline lookup yields CDR1 SGDLS and CDR2 YYNGEE. The CDR3 region is CASSPTSGSDLQYF. CDR3 DNA: TGTGCCAGCAGCCCCACTAGCGGGAGCGACCTGCAGTACTTC.

This rearrangement joins TRBV28 to TRBJ1-6, with TRBD1 matching 9 bases. Per germline, CDR1 MDHEN and CDR2 SYDVKM. Trimming cost V 6 bases and J 4 bases; bases outside gene matches: 7. CDR3 length: 16 residues. The CDR3 is CASSTGQGVYNSPLHF. The CDR3 DNA reads as TGTGCCAGCAGCACGGGACAGGGCGTTTATAATTCACCCCTCCACTTT. The variable domain in full, with the rest retrieved from reference TRBV28 and TRBJ1-6, is DVKVTQSSRYLVKRTGEKVFLECVQDMDHENMFWYRQDPGLGLRLIYFSYDVKMKEKGDIPEGYSVSREKKERFSLILESASTNQTSMYLCASSTGQGVYNSPLHFGNGTRLTVT.

The chain employs TRBV4-1 and TRBJ1-3; no firm D call. This CDR3 is 13 amino acids long. V lost 3 bases to trimming and J lost 0 bases, with 3 bases between them. Germline V gene sequence: CDR1 MGHRA, CDR2 YSYEKL. CDR3 bases: TGCGCCAGCAGCCAGGCCTCTGGAAACACCATATATTTT. Encoded protein: CASSQASGNTIYF.

This clone has just one count. The chain joins TRBV19 to TRBJ2-3; 12 bases match TRBD2. The CDR3 is 14 amino acids. Germline loops: CDR1 LNHDA, CDR2 SQIVND (reference sequence). Germline trimming cut 7 bases from V and 5 bases from J; bases unmatched to any gene: 4. The CDR3: CASTPSGRGDTQYF. CDR3 DNA: TGTGCCAGTACCCCTAGCGGGAGGGGAGATACGCAGTATTTT. Complete variable domain (other parts from reference TRBV19 and TRBJ2-3): DGGITQSPKYLFRKEGQNVTLSCEQNLNHDAMYWYRQDPGQGLRLIYYSQIVNDFQKGDIAEGYSVSREKKESFPLTVTSAQKNPTAFYLCASTPSGRGDTQYFGPGTRLTVL.

This clone was observed a handful of times. The rearrangement joins TRBV6-1 to TRBJ2-5; 9 nucleotides line up with TRBD2. The CDR3 runs to 15 residues. CDR1 and CDR2 from the germline V gene are MNHNS and SASEGT. V lost 5 bases, J lost 4 bases, and 8 bases stayed unmatched. The CDR3 sequence is CASSFGQREVETQYF. The DNA for the CDR3 is TGTGCCAGCAGTTTCGGACAGCGGGAGGTAGAGACCCAGTACTTC.